This T cell receptor beta chain was captured in a study of cytotoxic CD8 clonotypes in ibrutinib-treated CLL. The study's findings and limits: A difference in sampling times existed between sustained-remission and progressing patients. At baseline, clonality was higher than in age-matched healthy donors and correlated with CD8+ counts.

The CDR3 has 13 residues. CDR1 and CDR2 from the germline V gene are SGHTA and FQGNSA. The V end was cut by 4 bases, the J end by 2 bases, with 8 bases between. Profiled with immunoSEQ multiplex PCR; TCRdb holds only in-frame clones, not every one. The sample includes approximately 100,000 clones, 70% to 85% of them seen just once. This clone was seen a single time. The antigen is undetermined. This clonotype was sampled from a human donor with chronic lymphocytic leukemia. This chain links TRBV7-2 with TRBJ2-5; D unresolved. Sequences were derived from PBMCs, sampled after 12 months of ibrutinib treatment. CDR3 residues: CASSSTPQETQYF. CDR3 nucleotides: TGTGCCAGCAGCTCGACACCGCAAGAGACCCAGTACTTC.